Detailed here is one T cell receptor (beta chain). Its antigen is not identified. This record belongs to a study of cytomegalovirus exposure and HLA in healthy donors. General study results and limits: Researchers counted around 160 TCR beta chains as cytomegalovirus-associated.

Sequencing was performed with immunoSEQ multiplex PCR; in TCRdb, only in-frame clones are kept and a portion is missing. The sample yields 250,000 to 400,000 clones, 88% seen once. Separate from the roughly 720-subject first cohort was the approximately 130-subject validation cohort, to which the donors belonged. CDR1 is LNHNV and CDR2 is YYDKDF in the germline V gene (reference sequence). The CDR3 contains 18 residues. V was shortened by 0 bases and J by 3 bases, with 21 bases between the two germline ends. The genes are TRBV15 and TRBJ2-7; possibly TRBD2 for D (6 bases). The specimen was PBMCs. The receptor comes from a man younger than 45 in good health and CMV-seronegative. This chain's CDR3 is CATSRDLSGEQGLYEQYF. The CDR3 nucleotides are TGTGCCACCAGCAGAGATCTGAGCGGAGAGCAGGGACTCTACGAGCAGTACTTC.